The TCR beta chain described here comes from a study of shared clonotypes between healthy human individuals. Study-level background: With ages of 18 to 49, the donors were a couple of women and three men.

The table came from immunoSEQ multiplex PCR; TCRdb's copy has only in-frame clones and leaves some out. The sample lists about 700,000 clones, about 90% occurring once. CD8 cells regarded as naive lacked CD45RO, were positively chosen for CCR7, and omitted terminally differentiated effector memory CD45RA+ cells. V dropped 1 base and J dropped 6 bases, with 12 bases sitting between them. This CDR3 comprises 14 residues. Per germline, CDR1 MNHNS and CDR2 SASEGT. Sequenced sample: naive CD8+ T cells sorted from blood. The chain couples TRBV6-1 to TRBJ1-1; no reliable D call. The TCR sequence derives from a young man in good health. The CDR3 DNA reads TGTGCCAGCAGTGAAGTAGGAGAGTTCTCTGAAGCTTTCTTT. Translated: CASSEVGEFSEAFF.